Shown below are 27 T cell receptor beta chains from a single sample sequenced in a study of metastatic and nonmetastatic thyroid tumors. TCRdb re-called the PCR reads with MiXCR. The sample holds some 20,000 clones; 21% are singletons and the top ten take about a sixth. There were no patients who had received any treatment before thyroid surgery. The sequenced material came from tumor tissue. The receptors stem from a female donor with papillary thyroid cancer or a benign thyroid nodule (not recorded which). Some clones in this sample may be carry-over from other donors' samples.

This clone came up many times. This sequence joins TRBV28 and TRBJ1-4; D is uncertain. Germline lookup yields CDR1 MDHEN and CDR2 SYDVKM. The CDR3 has 13 residues. Trimming pared 2 bases from V and 5 bases from J, leaving 6 bases between. The CDR3 bases are TGTGCCAGCAGTTTAAGGGAGAATGAAAAACTGTTTTTT. Protein sequence: CASSLRENEKLFF.

This clone was counted at least ten times. The chain has TRBV18 and TRBJ2-7, with TRBD2 matching 10 bases. Unmatched junction bases numbered 5, after V lost 2 bases and J lost 4 bases. Germline V gives CDR1 KGHSH, CDR2 LQKENI. The CDR3 spans 15 residues. CDR3 DNA sequence: TGTGCCAGCTCACCAAGACTAGCGGGTTTTTACGAGCAGTACTTC. Its protein product is CASSPRLAGFYEQYF. Together with reference TRBV18 and TRBJ2-7, the CDR3 gives the full variable domain: NAGVMQNPRHLVRRRGQEARLRCSPMKGHSHVYWYRQLPEEGLKFMVYLQKENIIDESGMPKERFSAEFPKEGPSILRIQQVVRGDSAAYFCASSPRLAGFYEQYFGPGTRLTVT.

This clone has ten or more counts. The chain combines TRBV19 with TRBJ2-1; 11 bases are a match to TRBD2. Unmatched junction bases numbered 7, after V lost 6 bases and J lost 0 bases. The CDR3 totals 17 residues. Germline V lookup: CDR1 LNHDA, CDR2 SQIVND (reference sequence). CDR3 DNA: TGTGCCAGTAGCCCTTTAGCGGGAGGGGGCTCCTACAATGAGCAGTTCTTC. Amino acid sequence: CASSPLAGGGSYNEQFF.

The genes are TRBV7-3 and TRBJ1-1; unclear D gene. The CDR3 has 11 residues. With 4 bases removed from V and 5 bases from J, the gap between germline ends came to 5 bases. Germline V gives CDR1 SGHTA, CDR2 FQGTGA. CDR3 residues: CASSSGTEAFF. The CDR3 DNA sequence: TGTGCCAGCAGCTCGGGGACTGAAGCTTTCTTT.

This clone was seen many times. The gene calls are TRBV18 and TRBJ1-1, with D unclear. The germline V and J ends were trimmed by 3 bases and 0 bases, with 8 bases remaining between them. In germline, CDR1 is KGHSH, CDR2 LQKENI. This CDR3 spans 14 amino acids. The CDR3 DNA sequence: TGTGCCAGCTCACCTCGTTCAATGAACACTGAAGCTTTCTTT. This codes for CASSPRSMNTEAFF.

This clone is labeled as medium-sized. The chain combines TRBV19 with TRBJ1-1; D not certain. This CDR3 contains 15 residues. The germline V gene has CDR1 LNHDA and CDR2 SQIVND (reference sequence). V gave up 1 base and J gave up 0 bases, with 9 bases separating them. The CDR3 loop reads CASSIVPGLNTEAFF. The CDR3 DNA sequence: TGTGCCAGTAGTATAGTCCCGGGCTTGAACACTGAAGCTTTCTTT.

In its sample, this clone was seen a few times. This chain links TRBV28 with TRBJ2-3, with 10 bases that match TRBD1. V gave up 2 bases and J gave up 8 bases; unmatched junction bases: 7. Germline V gives CDR1 MDHEN, CDR2 SYDVKM. CDR3 length: 15 residues. The CDR3 sequence is CASSLGDRGGSTQYF. The CDR3 DNA is TGTGCCAGCAGTTTAGGGGACAGGGGAGGGAGTACGCAGTATTTT. The full variable domain, completed using reference TRBV28 and TRBJ2-3, is DVKVTQSSRYLVKRTGEKVFLECVQDMDHENMFWYRQDPGLGLRLIYFSYDVKMKEKGDIPEGYSVSREKKERFSLILESASTNQTSMYLCASSLGDRGGSTQYFGPGTRLTVL.

This clone occurred many times. The rearrangement uses TRBV5-4 and TRBJ2-1; tentatively, D is TRBD2 (6 bases). The V and J ends lost 1 base and 10 bases respectively, with 12 bases between them. The CDR3 contains 13 residues. Per germline, CDR1 SGHNT and CDR2 YYREEE (reference sequence). CDR3: CASSLRTLAEQFF. The CDR3 DNA sequence: TGTGCCAGCAGCTTGAGAACCCTAGCGGAGCAGTTCTTC.

The V and J genes are TRBV11-3 and TRBJ2-6; D may be TRBD1 (6 bases). This CDR3 has 16 amino acids. V dropped 3 bases and J dropped 1 base, with 10 bases sitting between them. Germline lookup yields CDR1 SGHNT and CDR2 YENEEA. The CDR3 spells CASSLGTGSGANVLTF. The CDR3 region has the DNA TGTGCCAGCAGCTTGGGTACAGGGTCTGGGGCCAACGTCCTGACTTTC.

The sample holds one count of this clone. The chain has TRBV7-9 and TRBJ1-2, with D possibly matching TRBD1 (6 bases). The CDR3 totals 15 residues. V gave up 5 bases and J gave up 3 bases, with 16 bases separating them. CDR1 and CDR2 from the germline V gene are SEHNR and FQNEAQ (reference sequence). Here the CDR3 reads CASSAVAGDHYGYTF. The CDR3 nucleotides read TGTGCCAGCAGCGCGGTGGCAGGGGATCACTATGGCTACACCTTC.

The V and J genes are TRBV6-6 and TRBJ1-6; no firm D call. CDR3 length equals 17 residues. V dropped 2 bases and J dropped 7 bases, with 18 bases sitting between them. Germline CDR1 and CDR2: MNHNY and SVGAGI (reference sequence). CDR3 nucleotide sequence: TGTGCCAGCAGTTACGTAACAGTGGTTACGGTGAATTCACCCCTCCACTTT. Protein: CASSYVTVVTVNSPLHF.

Details on this clone: One end of the junction is discordant with germline, which a read error may explain. This chain connects TRBV7-8 to TRBJ1-2; 7 bases are a match to TRBD1. In germline, CDR1 is SGHVS, CDR2 FQNEAQ. The CDR3 totals 13 residues. The CDR3 loop is CASSFVQGSSYTF. As DNA, the CDR3 is TGTGCCAGCAGCTTCGTACAGGGGAGCAGCTACACATTC.

This clone was detected many times. The V and J genes are TRBV11-1 and TRBJ2-3; 10 bases are shared with TRBD2. CDR3 length: 15 amino acids. Losses at the gene ends were 3 bases for V and 3 bases for J; bases not matched to a gene: 3. Germline CDR1 is SGHAT and CDR2 is FQDESV (reference sequence). The CDR3 nucleotides read TGTGCCAGCAGCTTCCCGACTAGCGGGACAGATACGCAGTATTTT. This sequence encodes CASSFPTSGTDTQYF.

This clone has at least ten counts. The V gene is TRBV7-9, the J gene TRBJ1-2; 8 nucleotides line up with TRBD1. The CDR3 runs to 14 residues. Germline loops: CDR1 SEHNR, CDR2 FQNEAQ (reference sequence). The trim removed 4 bases at V and 3 bases at J, leaving 4 bases unmatched. The DNA of the CDR3 is TGTGCCAGCAGCTCCGGACAGGGAGACTATGGCTACACCTTC. Its protein product is CASSSGQGDYGYTF.

This clone has at least ten counts. This chain joins TRBV7-9 and TRBJ2-5, with D hard to call. Trimming took off 8 bases at V and 5 bases at J, with 15 bases between the two ends. Looked up from germline, CDR1 is SEHNR and CDR2 is FQNEAQ (reference sequence). CDR3 length: 13 residues. The CDR3 loop reads CASSPPGPETQYF. CDR3 DNA: TGTGCCAGCTCCCCGCCAGGCCCGGAGACCCAGTACTTC.

The table lists this clone with a few counts. This chain connects TRBV12-3 or TRBV12-4 to TRBJ2-7; D uncertain. The CDR3 is 13 residues long. Trimming shortened V by 3 bases and J by 3 bases, and 9 bases separated the two germline ends. CDR3 bases: TGTGCCAGCAGTTTGACCCTTAACTACGAGCAGTACTTC. Translation gives CASSLTLNYEQYF.

This chain connects TRBV6-1 to TRBJ2-7, with TRBD2 as a possible D gene (6 bases). Trimming took 6 bases from V and 0 from J, leaving 9 bases between them. The CDR3 is made up of 13 amino acids. Germline values: CDR1 MNHNS, CDR2 SASEGT. The CDR3 sequence is CASSYSGSYEQYF. The CDR3 DNA sequence: TGTGCCAGCAGCTATAGCGGCTCCTACGAGCAGTACTTC.

The table lists this clone with many counts. The DNA of the CDR3 is TGTGCCAGCAGTGACCGGGACGCTAGTGACGAGCAGTACTTC. Translating gives CASSDRDASDEQYF. The chain combines TRBV25-1 with TRBJ2-7, with D perhaps being TRBD1 or TRBD2 (5 bases each). V was clipped by 3 bases and J by 5 bases, with 14 bases between them. Germline V lookup: CDR1 MGHDK, CDR2 SYGVNS. The CDR3 length is 14 residues.

This clone was seen many times. This chain connects TRBV11-2 to TRBJ1-1, with D unresolved. The CDR3 has 13 amino acids. The V gene's germline CDR1 is SGHAT and CDR2 FQNNGV. V was pared by 1 base and J by 2 bases, with 5 bases between. Here the CDR3 reads CASSLVVNTEAFF. Here the CDR3 DNA reads TGTGCCAGCAGCTTAGTGGTCAACACTGAAGCTTTCTTT.

This clone occurred many times. The chain employs TRBV10-2 and TRBJ2-5, with TRBD2 matching 10 bases. V lost 0 bases and J lost 0; bases outside the gene matches: 1. CDR1 is WSHSY, CDR2 SAAADI, per germline. This CDR3 is built from 16 residues. This CDR3 is CASSESTSGYQETQYF. The CDR3 coding sequence is TGCGCCAGCAGTGAGTCGACTAGCGGGTACCAAGAGACCCAGTACTTC.

This clone is judged medium-sized. The chain has TRBV6-5 and TRBJ1-1; D is unclear. The CDR3 has 13 amino acids. CDR1 is MNHEY and CDR2 is SVGAGI in the germline V gene. Trimming left V 2 bases short and J 2 bases short, with 6 bases between. The CDR3 loop is CASSYALNTEAFF. Here the CDR3 DNA reads TGTGCCAGCAGTTACGCGTTAAACACTGAAGCTTTCTTT.

The sample holds many counts of this clone. One end of the junction is discordant with germline, which a read error may explain. The DNA for the CDR3 is TGTGCCAGCAGCTTTACTTTAAGAGAGGCCCAGTACTTC. As protein: CASSFTLREAQYF. This chain connects TRBV7-9 to TRBJ2-5; the D is unclear. This CDR3 has 13 residues. CDR1 and CDR2 (germline): SEHNR, FQNEAQ (reference sequence).

In its sample, this clone was seen many times. The chain links TRBV18 to TRBJ2-1; possibly TRBD1 for D (5 bases). Trimming removed 4 bases from V and 5 bases from J, with 15 bases in between. The CDR3 has 15 residues. Germline V gene sequence: CDR1 KGHSH, CDR2 LQKENI. The CDR3 sequence is CASSLLSGWDNEQFF. As DNA, the CDR3 is TGTGCCAGCTCACTCCTTTCAGGGTGGGACAATGAGCAGTTCTTC.

By share, this clone counts as medium-sized. The gene calls are TRBV11-2 and TRBJ2-1, with 10 bases fitting TRBD2. The germline gives CDR1 SGHAT, CDR2 FQNNGV. The CDR3 loop spans 15 amino acids. The V segment lost 2 bases and the J segment 9 bases; nucleotides outside the gene matches: 7. CDR3 region: CASSLRAGGWGEQFF. The DNA of the CDR3 is TGTGCCAGCAGCTTACGAGCGGGAGGGTGGGGTGAGCAGTTCTTC.

The genes are TRBV18 and TRBJ2-7, with D maybe TRBD1 (5 bases). This CDR3 is built from 13 residues. The V gene's germline CDR1 is KGHSH and CDR2 LQKENI. V lost 3 bases and J lost 3, with 9 bases in between. This CDR3 reads CASSPGHGYEQYF. The CDR3, as DNA: TGTGCCAGCTCACCCGGACATGGCTACGAGCAGTACTTC.

The chain carries TRBV20-1 and TRBJ2-7, with 11 bases that match TRBD1. V lost 1 base and J lost 7; bases outside the gene matches: 18. CDR3 length: 18 residues. Germline loops: CDR1 DFQATT, CDR2 SNEGSKA (reference sequence). CDR3 amino acids: CSARAWTGGFTLWYEQYF. CDR3 in DNA: TGCAGTGCTAGAGCTTGGACAGGGGGCTTCACGTTGTGGTATGAGCAGTACTTC.

V gene TRBV5-4 combines with J gene TRBJ1-1; possible D gene TRBD1, 5 bases. Germline loops: CDR1 SGHNT, CDR2 YYREEE (reference sequence). Deletions cut 5 bases from V and 1 base from J, with 15 bases between. The CDR3 runs 15 residues. Here the CDR3 reads CASRPTGTPNTEAFF. The DNA of the CDR3 is TGTGCCAGCAGGCCGACCGGGACGCCGAACACTGAAGCTTTCTTT. The full variable domain, completed using reference TRBV5-4 and TRBJ1-1, is ETGVTQSPTHLIKTRGQQVTLRCSSQSGHNTVSWYQQALGQGPQFIFQYYREEENGRGNFPPRFSGLQFPNYSSELNVNALELDDSALYLCASRPTGTPNTEAFFGQGTRLTVV.